Shown below are 24 T cell receptor beta chains from a single sample sequenced in a study of blood T cells in healthy people across ages. A J-beta primer mix and a sample-barcoded 5' primer were used in a second PCR of roughly 7 to 12 cycles. TCRdb recomputed calls from the 5' RACE reads with MiXCR, one row per CDR3 protein. The sample yields approximately 800,000 distinct CDR3 sequences, about a quarter seen once. These data also formed part of another study, on T cells of mothers and their children.

The sample was blood. Receptor source: a boy younger than 18 in good health.

This clonotype appeared a few times. This chain joins TRBV4-2 and TRBJ2-3; 8 nucleotides agree with TRBD2. CDR1 is LGHNA and CDR2 is YNFKEQ in the germline V gene. This CDR3 spans 18 amino acids. V dropped 2 bases and J dropped 5; count of bases not matched to a gene: 15. The DNA for the CDR3 is TGTGCCAGCAGCCAATCCTCGACTATCGGGGGGGCCTTAGATACGCAGTATTTT. It specifies CASSQSSTIGGALDTQYF.

CDR3 sequence (DNA): TGTGCCAGCAGTTACAACCGGGACAGGGACAATGAGCAGTTCTTC. This translates into CASSYNRDRDNEQFF. The chain couples TRBV6-2 or TRBV6-3 to TRBJ2-1, with 9 bases fitting TRBD1. The CDR3 is 15 residues long. V lost 2 bases, J lost 5 bases, and 4 bases stayed unmatched. The germline V gene has CDR1 MNHEY and CDR2 SVGEGT.

The rearrangement joins TRBV11-2 to TRBJ2-5, with D possibly matching TRBD1 (5 bases). Germline values: CDR1 SGHAT, CDR2 FQNNGV. CDR3 length: 15 residues. The V gene lost 1 base and the J gene lost 2 bases, with 11 bases spanning the gap. CDR3 DNA: TGTGCCAGCAGCTTAGTAGGGGCAGCACAAGAGACCCAGTACTTC. This gives the protein CASSLVGAAQETQYF.

This clonotype was detected only a few times. The rearrangement uses TRBV6-1 and TRBJ2-5; 8 bases fit TRBD1. The J call is in doubt because the DNA end fits TRBJ2-7 better. The germline V gene encodes CDR1 MNHNS and CDR2 SASEGT. The CDR3 extends over 13 amino acids. In nucleotides, the CDR3 is TGTGCCACCGATCAGGACAGGGACCACGAGCAGTACTTC. Protein sequence: CATDQDRDHEQYF.

The chain uses TRBV7-2 and TRBJ2-7; D perhaps matches TRBD1 (6 bases). Germline CDR1 SGHTA, CDR2 FQGNSA. The CDR3 extends over 14 amino acids. V was pared by 1 base and J by 5 bases, with 12 bases between. The CDR3 spells CASSLVQGDHEQYV. The CDR3 coding sequence is TGTGCCAGCAGCTTAGTACAGGGTGACCACGAGCAGTACGTC.

CDR3 bases: TGTGCCAGCAGTTTGTACATTAACACTGAAGCTTTCTTT. The encoded protein is CASSLYINTEAFF. The chain carries TRBV12-3 or TRBV12-4 and TRBJ1-1; D gene uncertain. V was pared by 3 bases and J by 2 bases, with 7 bases between. The CDR3 loop spans 13 amino acids.

This clonotype turned up a few times. The chain combines TRBV5-8 with TRBJ2-1; D might be TRBD2 (6 bases). V was shortened by 4 bases and J by 2 bases, with 16 bases between the two germline ends. Germline-derived CDR1 and CDR2 are SGHTS and YDEGEE. The CDR3 extends over 16 amino acids. For the CDR3, the DNA is TGTGCCAGCAGCCCGGGGGTCGGGGAGGCCTACAATGAGCAGTTCTTC. Translation: CASSPGVGEAYNEQFF.

This chain connects TRBV6-1 to TRBJ2-1; 8 bases agree with TRBD1. The ends lost 7 bases at V and 6 bases at J; junction bases unmatched: 8. This CDR3 has 14 residues. Germline V CDR1 and CDR2: MNHNS, SASEGT. The CDR3 region is CASIKDRVANEQFF. CDR3 in DNA: TGTGCCAGCATTAAGGACAGGGTAGCCAATGAGCAGTTCTTC.

The chain has TRBV4-1 and TRBJ2-4, with D perhaps given as TRBD1 or TRBD2 (6 bases each). Germline-derived CDR1 and CDR2 are MGHRA and YSYEKL. This CDR3 has 15 amino acids. V lost 5 bases, J lost 1 base, and 12 bases lay in between. The CDR3 loop is CASSAIGGAKNIQYF. In DNA form, the CDR3 reads TGCGCCAGCAGCGCGATAGGGGGGGCCAAAAACATTCAGTACTTC.

In the case of this clonotype: Compared with germline, one end of the junction differs, possibly owing to a read error. The J gene is TRBJ2-3, the V gene TRBV18, with 7 bases aligning to TRBD1. CDR1 and CDR2 from the germline V gene are KGHSH and LQKENI. The CDR3 runs 15 residues. The CDR3 here is CASSGDRSSTDAQYF. The CDR3 DNA reads TGTGCCAGCTCGGGGGACAGATCTAGCACAGATGCGCAGTATTTT.

This clonotype has a handful of counts. V and J are TRBV20-1 and TRBJ1-1; possible D gene TRBD1, 5 bases. V was shortened by 3 bases and J by 4 bases, with 15 bases between the two germline ends. Germline CDR1 is DFQATT and CDR2 is SNEGSKA (reference sequence). CDR3 size: 14 residues. CDR3 DNA sequence: TGCAGTGCTAGTTCCGCCCAGGGCATCACTGAAGCTTTCTTT. This encodes CSASSAQGITEAFF.

V usage is TRBV6-6 and J usage is TRBJ1-4, with D possibly matching TRBD1 (6 bases). Germline V gives CDR1 MNHNY, CDR2 SVGAGI (reference sequence). The CDR3 runs to 14 residues. Trimming stripped 7 bases from V and 5 bases from J, with 14 bases between. CDR3 coding DNA: TGTGCCAGCAAGCTTAGGGGGACGAATGAAAAACTGTTTTTT. Protein sequence: CASKLRGTNEKLFF.

This clonotype was detected only a few times. J is TRBJ1-6 and V is TRBV7-8, with TRBD1 identical over 7 bases. Germline CDR1 reads SGHVS; CDR2 reads FQNEAQ. V was pared by 1 base and J by 8 bases, with 5 bases of the junction left unmatched. This CDR3 is built from 15 residues. The DNA of the CDR3 is TGTGCCAGCAGCTTAGTAGGGGGCAGTCATTCACCCCTCCACTTT. Translating it yields CASSLVGGSHSPLHF.

In its sample, this clonotype was seen a few times. This chain uses TRBV7-2 with TRBJ2-3; perhaps TRBD1 as D (5 bases). In germline, CDR1 is SGHTA, CDR2 FQGNSA. CDR3 length equals 15 residues. Trimming cost V 0 bases and J 7 bases, with 14 bases left between them. CDR3 loop: CASSLAWGPRHTQYF. DNA for the CDR3: TGTGCCAGCAGCTTAGCCTGGGGCCCTAGACATACGCAGTATTTT.

This chain links TRBV7-8 with TRBJ1-4; tentatively, D is TRBD1 (5 bases). Trimming took 5 bases from V and 8 from J, leaving 18 bases between them. Germline V gene lookup returns CDR1 SGHVS and CDR2 FQNEAQ. This CDR3 is 15 amino acids long. CDR3 DNA sequence: TGTGCCAGCAGCCAACCGGGACCCTCGATGGAAAAACTGTTTTTT. The encoded protein is CASSQPGPSMEKLFF.

For this clonotype: At one end the junction does not follow the germline gene, possibly because of a read error. This rearrangement joins TRBV9 to TRBJ1-4; the D gene is possibly TRBD1 (5 bases). The germline gives CDR1 SGDLS, CDR2 YYNGEE. The CDR3 has 17 amino acids. The CDR3, as DNA: TGTGTCAGCAGCGTAGGTTGGCGGGGAATCGAGGGGGAAAAACTGTTTTTT. Translation: CVSSVGWRGIEGEKLFF.

This clonotype was seen a handful of times. The chain carries TRBV20-1 and TRBJ2-1; D remains ambiguous. Germline V gene sequence: CDR1 DFQATT, CDR2 SNEGSKA (reference sequence). This CDR3 comprises 15 residues. The germline V and J ends were trimmed by 3 bases and 2 bases, with 14 bases remaining between them. The CDR3 reads CSASLLHPPYNEQFF. The CDR3 DNA reads as TGCAGTGCTAGCCTCCTACACCCACCCTACAATGAGCAGTTCTTC.

This clonotype has just a few counts. A junction boundary mismatches the germline segment, possibly from a read error. The chain employs TRBV20-1 and TRBJ1-5; perhaps TRBD1 as D (6 bases). This CDR3 is built from 18 residues. Germline CDR1 and CDR2: DFQATT and SNEGSKA (reference sequence). The CDR3 DNA is TGCGGTGCTAGAGAGGGGAACCTTTACCGGGACACCAATCAGCCCCAGCATTTT. This gives the protein CGAREGNLYRDTNQPQHF.

The V call is TRBV4-1, the J call TRBJ1-3, with D possibly matching TRBD1 (5 bases). CDR3 length equals 14 residues. Trimming pared 1 base from V and 2 bases from J, leaving 6 bases between. The germline V gene has CDR1 MGHRA and CDR2 YSYEKL. CDR3 sequence: CASSQGRAGNTIYF. The CDR3 nucleotides read TGCGCCAGCAGCCAAGGCAGGGCTGGAAACACCATATATTTT.

In its sample, this clonotype was seen a few times. The V and J genes are TRBV7-9 and TRBJ2-5, with 9 nucleotides matching TRBD2. The CDR3 is made up of 15 amino acids. Germline CDR1 and CDR2: SEHNR and FQNEAQ (reference sequence). The V and J ends lost 3 bases and 3 bases, in that order; junction bases with no gene match: 5. DNA for the CDR3: TGTGCCAGCAGCTTCGGCGGGGGGGCTGAAGAGACCCAGTACTTC. Amino acid sequence: CASSFGGGAEETQYF.

This clonotype has a handful of counts. The chain links TRBV12-3 or TRBV12-4 to TRBJ2-4, with no clear D. CDR3 length equals 13 residues. Trimming removed 5 bases from V and 2 bases from J, with 7 bases in between. The CDR3 DNA reads TGTGCCAGCAGTCGAAGCCCCAAAAACATTCAGTACTTC. It yields the protein CASSRSPKNIQYF.

This clonotype was detected ten times or more. The V gene is TRBV11-2, the J gene TRBJ1-1; maybe TRBD1 (5 bases). The CDR3 covers 14 residues. Trimming shortened V by 3 bases and J by 3 bases, and 11 bases separated the two germline ends. The germline V gene has CDR1 SGHAT and CDR2 FQNNGV. CDR3 DNA sequence: TGTGCCAGCAGCTTCGGGGGAGGGGACACTGAAGCTTTCTTT. Translating gives CASSFGGGDTEAFF.

This clonotype was seen a handful of times. J is TRBJ2-5 and V is TRBV20-1; D may be TRBD2 (5 bases). Germline values: CDR1 DFQATT, CDR2 SNEGSKA (reference sequence). V lost 3 bases to trimming and J lost 5 bases, with 10 bases between them. The CDR3 sequence is 12 residues long. This CDR3 is CSARSSSETQYF. The CDR3 DNA reads as TGCAGTGCTAGGTCTAGCTCGGAGACCCAGTACTTC.

The chain is built from TRBV6-1 and TRBJ2-3; D not certain. Germline assignment: CDR1 MNHNS and CDR2 SASEGT. The ends were cut back, 2 bases at V and 4 bases at J, with 10 bases in the middle. This CDR3 has 14 amino acids. In nucleotides, the CDR3 is TGTGCCAGCAGTGAAACCTCAGACCCAGATACGCAGTATTTT. This sequence encodes CASSETSDPDTQYF.